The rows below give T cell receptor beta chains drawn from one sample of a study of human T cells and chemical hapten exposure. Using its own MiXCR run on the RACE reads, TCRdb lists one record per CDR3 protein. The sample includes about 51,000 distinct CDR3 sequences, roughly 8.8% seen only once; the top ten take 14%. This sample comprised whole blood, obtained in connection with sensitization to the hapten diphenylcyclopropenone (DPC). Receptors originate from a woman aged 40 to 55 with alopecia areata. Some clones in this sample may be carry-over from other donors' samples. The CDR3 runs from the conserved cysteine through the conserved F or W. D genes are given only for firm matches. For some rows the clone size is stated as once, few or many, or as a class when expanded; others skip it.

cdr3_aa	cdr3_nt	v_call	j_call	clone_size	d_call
CASSQNGPGEQYF	TGTGCCAGCAGCCAAAACGGACCGGGCGAGCAGTACTTC	TRBV3-1	TRBJ2-7	NA	NA
CATSRDRGLNTGELFF	TGTGCCACCAGCAGAGACAGGGGGCTCAACACCGGGGAGCTGTTTTTT	TRBV15	TRBJ2-2	many	TRBD1
CAWRTRGGSYEQYF	TGTGCCTGGAGGACAAGAGGGGGCTCCTACGAGCAGTACTTC	TRBV30	TRBJ2-7	many	NA
CSAEPGGADTEAFF	TGCAGTGCCGAGCCCGGGGGGGCTGACACTGAAGCTTTCTTT	TRBV20-1	TRBJ1-1	many	NA
CASLVQETQYF	TGTGCCAGCCTAGTACAAGAGACCCAGTACTTC	TRBV2	TRBJ2-5	few	NA
CPSSQGTGNYGYTF	TGTCCCAGCAGCCAAGGGACGGGGAACTATGGCTACACCTTC	TRBV4-2	TRBJ1-2	many	NA
CASSLLDVGKGRIF	TGTGCCAGCAGTTTACTGGACGTAGGAAAGGGTAGGATCTTC	TRBV28	TRBJ2-7	many	NA
CASSPGTSGGAQETQYF	TGTGCCAGCAGCCCCGGGACTAGCGGGGGGGCCCAGGAGACCCAGTACTTC	TRBV4-2	TRBJ2-5	NA	TRBD2
CASSQERDTFDQPQHF	TGCGCCAGCAGCCAAGAGAGAGATACATTTGATCAGCCCCAGCATTTT	TRBV4-1	TRBJ1-5	many	NA
CASSLVQGGFYNEQFF	TGTGCCAGCAGCTTGGTGCAAGGGGGCTTCTACAATGAGCAGTTCTTC	TRBV5-5	TRBJ2-1	many	TRBD1
CASSYGQGAIDEQFF	TGTGCCAGCAGTTACGGGCAGGGGGCGATCGATGAGCAGTTCTTC	TRBV6-2/TRBV6-3	TRBJ2-1	few	TRBD1
CASSSSRPQHF	TGTGCCAGCAGTTCCTCTAGGCCCCAGCATTTT	TRBV28	TRBJ1-5	many	NA
CATKGTSRETQYF	TGTGCCACCAAGGGTACCTCTCGAGAGACCCAGTACTTC	TRBV7-9	TRBJ2-5	many	NA
CATSEGADTQYF	TGTGCCACCAGCGAGGGGGCAGATACGCAGTATTTT	TRBV15	TRBJ2-3	many	NA
CASSYADYNEQFF	TGTGCCAGCAGTTACGCCGATTACAATGAGCAGTTCTTC	TRBV28	TRBJ2-1	few	NA
CASKEAGGQPQHF	TGTGCCAGCAAAGAAGCAGGGGGTCAGCCCCAGCATTTT	TRBV6-2/TRBV6-3	TRBJ1-5	many	TRBD1
CASSQDFRSPLHF	TGTGCCAGCAGCCAAGATTTCCGATCACCCCTCCACTTT	TRBV3-1	TRBJ1-6	NA	NA
CASRPGTIYNEQFF	TGTGCCAGCAGACCTGGGACTATATACAATGAGCAGTTCTTC	TRBV12-3/TRBV12-4	TRBJ2-1	many	TRBD2
CARIRAGELFF	TGTGCCAGGATCAGGGCCGGGGAGCTGTTTTTT	TRBV9	TRBJ2-2	NA	NA
CASSRTAQETQYF	TGTGCCAGCAGCCGAACAGCGCAAGAGACCCAGTACTTC	TRBV6-1	TRBJ2-5	few	NA
CASSPITGFGYTF	TGTGCCAGCAGCCCAATTACAGGGTTTGGCTACACCTTC	TRBV7-2	TRBJ1-2	few	NA
CAWSEAGHTEAFF	TGTGCCTGGAGTGAGGCCGGCCACACTGAAGCTTTCTTT	TRBV30	TRBJ1-1	few	NA
CASSYYVVRTDTQYF	TGTGCCAGCAGTTACTACGTCGTCAGGACAGATACGCAGTATTTT	TRBV6-2/TRBV6-3	TRBJ2-3	few	NA
CASSPRPAYNEQFF	TGTGCCAGCAGCCCACGGCCCGCTTACAATGAGCAGTTCTTC	TRBV7-2	TRBJ2-1	many	NA
CASSLATGNTGELFF	TGTGCCAGCAGTTTAGCTACAGGGAACACCGGGGAGCTGTTTTTT	TRBV12-3/TRBV12-4	TRBJ2-2	many	NA
CSARLAGGTDTQYF	TGCAGTGCTCGGCTAGCGGGGGGAACAGATACGCAGTATTTT	TRBV20-1	TRBJ2-3	NA	TRBD2
CASSPRTGRTEAFF	TGTGCCAGCTCACCCCGGACAGGGAGAACTGAAGCTTTCTTT	TRBV18	TRBJ1-1	many	TRBD1
CASSSPGGRNEKLFF	TGTGCCAGCAGCTCACCGGGAGGGCGCAATGAAAAACTGTTTTTT	TRBV12-3/TRBV12-4	TRBJ1-4	NA	NA
CASSQSGVVSNQPQHF	TGTGCCAGCAGCCAATCGGGGGTGGTTAGCAATCAGCCCCAGCATTTT	TRBV16	TRBJ1-5	once	NA
CASSEVAGAAYEQYF	TGTGCCAGCAGTGAAGTAGCGGGGGCCGCGTACGAGCAGTACTTC	TRBV2	TRBJ2-7	NA	TRBD2
CASSFLRQKDEQFF	TGTGCCAGCAGCTTTCTAAGACAGAAGGATGAGCAGTTCTTC	TRBV5-4	TRBJ2-1	many	NA
CASSQDIQGGTEAFF	TGCGCCAGCAGCCAAGATATACAGGGGGGCACTGAAGCTTTCTTT	TRBV4-3	TRBJ1-1	few	TRBD1
CASEGHDYEQYF	TGTGCCAGCGAGGGCCATGACTACGAGCAGTACTTC	TRBV3-1	TRBJ2-7	medium-sized	NA
CASSLGMGNTEAFF	TGTGCCAGCAGTTTAGGCATGGGAAACACTGAAGCTTTCTTT	TRBV12-3/TRBV12-4	TRBJ1-1	NA	NA
CASTPSGAGNNEQFF	TGTGCCAGCACCCCTTCAGGGGCGGGGAACAATGAGCAGTTCTTC	TRBV6-5	TRBJ2-1	many	NA
CASSPGQPNTESFF	TGCGCCAGCAGCCCAGGACAGCCGAACACTGAATCTTTCTTT	TRBV5-1	TRBJ1-1	NA	NA
CASSLDVGFQPQHF	TGTGCCAGCAGCCTAGATGTGGGGTTTCAGCCCCAGCATTTT	TRBV7-9	TRBJ1-5	NA	NA
CATSRDPNNSPLHF	TGTGCCACCAGCAGAGATCCGAACAATTCACCCCTCCACTTT	TRBV15	TRBJ1-6	few	NA
CASSSQNRVSDENGYTF	TGTGCCAGCAGCTCGCAAAACAGGGTTTCGGATGAGAATGGCTACACCTTC	TRBV7-9	TRBJ1-2	many	NA
CSAANRGYTEAFF	TGCAGTGCTGCGAATAGGGGGTACACTGAAGCTTTCTTT	TRBV20-1	TRBJ1-1	many	NA
CASSQDQFGLAANEQFF	TGTGCCAGCAGCCAAGATCAATTCGGGCTAGCAGCCAATGAGCAGTTCTTC	TRBV4-2	TRBJ2-1	many	NA
CSARGNSGTEAFF	TGCAGTGCTAGGGGCAACAGCGGCACTGAAGCTTTCTTT	TRBV20-1	TRBJ1-1	NA	NA